The clone carrying this T cell receptor beta chain was detected a few times. Germline loops: CDR1 MNHNS, CDR2 SASEGT. The length of the CDR3 is 14 residues. V shed 6 bases and J 12 bases; nucleotides not matched to a gene: 6. This specimen belongs to a study of T-cell reconstitution after alpha-beta-depleted transplantation in children. Construction of the TCRbeta library involved unique molecular identifiers. Using its own MiXCR run on the PCR reads, TCRdb lists one record per CDR3 protein. Among hundreds of thousands of distinct CDR3 sequences listed, approximately 16% were seen once. The TCR comes from a human donor who donated a stem cell graft to a child with acute myeloid leukemia. J is TRBJ2-6 and V is TRBV6-1; TRBD1 aligns across 12 bases. The sequences come from PBMCs from the stem cell graft donor, collected from the stem cell graft. Here the CDR3 reads CASRRRGQGAVLTF. The CDR3 DNA reads as TGTGCCAGCAGGAGGCGGGGACAGGGGGCCGTCCTGACTTTC.